Presented here are 9 T cell receptor beta chains from one specimen sequenced in a study of blood T cell repertoires in COVID-19. Using immunoSEQ multiplex PCR, the repertoire was profiled, and TCRdb retains in-frame clones only, with some absent. The sample has about 300,000 clones; around 86% are singletons. Sequenced: PBMCs or T cells enriched from blood (not recorded which). These receptors originate from a woman younger than 35 who had recovered from COVID-19.

This clone has a single count. CDR3 coding DNA: TGTGCCAGCAGGTCAGTTAATAGCAATCAGCCCCAGCATTTT. Protein sequence: CASRSVNSNQPQHF. This sequence joins TRBV27 and TRBJ1-5; the D is unclear. V lost 6 bases and J lost 0, with 9 bases in between. Germline CDR1 MNHEY, CDR2 SMNVEV (reference sequence). CDR3 length: 14 amino acids.

V usage is TRBV15 and J usage is TRBJ1-1; D gene unclear. V lost 1 base to trimming and J lost 0 bases, with 6 bases between them. The CDR3 runs to 14 residues. Looked up from germline, CDR1 is LNHNV and CDR2 is YYDKDF (reference sequence). In DNA form, the CDR3 reads TGTGCCACCAGCAGAGCCTCCGTGAACACTGAAGCTTTCTTT. Protein: CATSRASVNTEAFF. The whole variable domain, remainder taken from reference TRBV15 and TRBJ1-1, is DAMVIQNPRYQVTQFGKPVTLSCSQTLNHNVMYWYQQKSSQAPKLLFHYYDKDFNNEADTPDNFQSRRPNTSFCFLDIRSPGLGDTAMYLCATSRASVNTEAFFGQGTRLTVV.

The chain is built from TRBV19 and TRBJ2-7, with D possibly matching TRBD2 (6 bases). The CDR3 covers 15 residues. The germline V and J ends were trimmed by 5 bases and 2 bases, with 16 bases remaining between them. Germline-derived CDR1 and CDR2 are LNHDA and SQIVND (reference sequence). The CDR3 protein is CASSWRDAATYEQYF. The CDR3 nucleotides are TGTGCCAGTAGTTGGAGGGACGCGGCTACCTACGAGCAGTACTTC.

This chain connects TRBV29-1 to TRBJ1-5, with unresolved D. The CDR3 extends over 13 amino acids. Germline V gives CDR1 SQVTM, CDR2 ANQGSEA. V shed 3 bases and J shed 4 bases, with 10 bases lying between them. The CDR3 DNA sequence: TGCAGCGTTGAGTGGGCCGAAAATCAGCCCCAGCATTTT. Its translation is CSVEWAENQPQHF.

This rearrangement joins TRBV28 to TRBJ2-1; 10 nucleotides line up with TRBD2. The junction had 5 bases not matched to a gene; V was cut back by 6 bases and J by 0 bases. CDR1 and CDR2 (germline): MDHEN, SYDVKM. The CDR3 covers 16 residues. The CDR3 nucleotides are TGTGCCAGCAGGCGAGTAGCGGGAGGCTCCTACAATGAGCAGTTCTTC. The encoded protein is CASRRVAGGSYNEQFF.

The chain links TRBV5-1 to TRBJ2-3, with TRBD1 identical over 8 bases. This CDR3 is built from 16 residues. Germline loops: CDR1 SGHRS, CDR2 YFSETQ. V was pared by 4 bases and J by 6 bases, with 13 bases of the junction left unmatched. The chain's CDR3 is CASSATSGGARDTQYF. CDR3 bases: TGCGCCAGCAGCGCGACTTCAGGGGGCGCCCGGGATACGCAGTATTTT.

V and J are TRBV5-4 and TRBJ2-5; 8 bases are shared with TRBD2. This CDR3 comprises 15 residues. V was pared by 0 bases and J by 4 bases, with 5 bases of the junction left unmatched. Germline CDR1 reads SGHNT; CDR2 reads YYREEE (reference sequence). CDR3 in DNA: TGTGCCAGCAGCTTGGACGGGGGGGCCGTAGAGACCCAGTACTTC. This translates into CASSLDGGAVETQYF. Looking up the rest from reference TRBV5-4 and TRBJ2-5 gives the full variable domain: ETGVTQSPTHLIKTRGQQVTLRCSSQSGHNTVSWYQQALGQGPQFIFQYYREEENGRGNFPPRFSGLQFPNYSSELNVNALELDDSALYLCASSLDGGAVETQYFGPGTRLLVL.

The chain has TRBV4-3 and TRBJ1-1; D uncertain. The CDR3 extends over 14 amino acids. V lost 1 base and J 3 bases, leaving 9 bases between the germline ends. Looked up from germline, CDR1 is LGHNA and CDR2 is YSLEER. The CDR3 region is CASSQVSGDTEAFF. The CDR3 coding sequence is TGCGCCAGCAGCCAAGTCTCCGGGGACACTGAAGCTTTCTTT.

The table lists this clone with a few counts. The genes are TRBV19 and TRBJ1-1; D is ambiguous. Germline V lookup: CDR1 LNHDA, CDR2 SQIVND (reference sequence). V was cut by 5 bases and J by 0 bases, with 7 bases left in between. There are 13 residues in the CDR3. The CDR3 reads CASSRTVNTEAFF. The DNA of the CDR3 is TGTGCCAGTAGTCGAACAGTGAACACTGAAGCTTTCTTT.